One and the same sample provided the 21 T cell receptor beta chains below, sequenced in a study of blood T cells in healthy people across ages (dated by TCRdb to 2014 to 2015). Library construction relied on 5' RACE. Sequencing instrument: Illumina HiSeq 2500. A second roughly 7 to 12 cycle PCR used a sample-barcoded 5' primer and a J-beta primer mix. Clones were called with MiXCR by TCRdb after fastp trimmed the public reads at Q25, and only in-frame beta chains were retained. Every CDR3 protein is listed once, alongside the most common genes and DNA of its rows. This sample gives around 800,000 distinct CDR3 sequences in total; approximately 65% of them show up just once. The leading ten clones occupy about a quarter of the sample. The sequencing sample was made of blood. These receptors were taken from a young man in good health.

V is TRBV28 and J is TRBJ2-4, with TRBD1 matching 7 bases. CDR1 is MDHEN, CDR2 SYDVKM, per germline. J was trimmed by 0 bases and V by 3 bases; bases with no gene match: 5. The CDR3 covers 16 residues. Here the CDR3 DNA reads TGTGCCAGCAGTTTGGGACAGCCTTTAGCCAAAAACATTCAGTACTTC. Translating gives CASSLGQPLAKNIQYF.

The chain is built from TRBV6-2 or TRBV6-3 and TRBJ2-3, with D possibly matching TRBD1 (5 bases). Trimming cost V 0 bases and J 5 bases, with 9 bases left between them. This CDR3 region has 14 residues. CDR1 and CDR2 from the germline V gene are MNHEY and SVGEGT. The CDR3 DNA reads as TGTGCCAGCAGTTACTCCAGGGAAAGAGATACGCAGTATTTT. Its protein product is CASSYSRERDTQYF.

The CDR3 protein is CASKAGQGNTGELFF. The CDR3 coding sequence is TGTGCCAGCAAAGCGGGACAGGGGAACACCGGGGAGCTGTTTTTT. The chain couples TRBV6-2 or TRBV6-3 to TRBJ2-2, with 9 bases fitting TRBD1. In germline, CDR1 is MNHEY, CDR2 SVGEGT. This CDR3 contains 15 residues. V was clipped by 7 bases and J by 1 base; unmatched bases: 4.

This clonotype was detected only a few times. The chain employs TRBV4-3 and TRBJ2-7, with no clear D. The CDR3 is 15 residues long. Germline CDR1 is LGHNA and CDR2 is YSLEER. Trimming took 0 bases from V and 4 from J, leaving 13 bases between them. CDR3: CASSQDFRQPYEQYF. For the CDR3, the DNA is TGCGCCAGCAGCCAAGATTTTAGGCAACCTTACGAGCAGTACTTC.

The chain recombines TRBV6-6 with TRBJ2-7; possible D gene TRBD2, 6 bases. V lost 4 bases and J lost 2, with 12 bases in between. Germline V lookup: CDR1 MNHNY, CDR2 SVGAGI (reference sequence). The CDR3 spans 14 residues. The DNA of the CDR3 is TGTGCCAGCAGTTCTGGGACTTACCCCTACGAGCAGTACTTC. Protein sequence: CASSSGTYPYEQYF.

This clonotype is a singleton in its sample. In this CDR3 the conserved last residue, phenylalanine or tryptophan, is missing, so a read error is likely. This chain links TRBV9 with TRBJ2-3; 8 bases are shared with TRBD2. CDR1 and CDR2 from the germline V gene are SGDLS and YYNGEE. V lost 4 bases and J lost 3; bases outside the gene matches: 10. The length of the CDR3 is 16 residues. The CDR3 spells CASSSPTGGPTDTQYS. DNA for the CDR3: TGTGCCAGCAGCAGTCCAACGGGGGGGCCGACAGATACGCAGTATTCT.

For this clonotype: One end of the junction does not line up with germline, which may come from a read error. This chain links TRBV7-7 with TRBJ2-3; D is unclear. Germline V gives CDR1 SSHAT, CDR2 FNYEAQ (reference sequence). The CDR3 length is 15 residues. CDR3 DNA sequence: TGTGCTAGCAGCTTAAGCAGATCCTACACAGATACGCAGTATTTT. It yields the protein CASSLSRSYTDTQYF.

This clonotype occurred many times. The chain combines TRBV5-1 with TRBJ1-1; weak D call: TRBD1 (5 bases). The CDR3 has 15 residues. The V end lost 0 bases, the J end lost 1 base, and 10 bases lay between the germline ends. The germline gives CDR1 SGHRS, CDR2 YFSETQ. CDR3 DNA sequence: TGCGCCAGCAGCTTGGAACGGGGCGGGAACACTGAAGCTTTCTTT. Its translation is CASSLERGGNTEAFF. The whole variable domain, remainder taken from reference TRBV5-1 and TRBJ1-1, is KAGVTQTPRYLIKTRGQQVTLSCSPISGHRSVSWYQQTPGQGLQFLFEYFSETQRNKGNFPGRFSGRQFSNSRSEMNVSTLELGDSALYLCASSLERGGNTEAFFGQGTRLTVV.

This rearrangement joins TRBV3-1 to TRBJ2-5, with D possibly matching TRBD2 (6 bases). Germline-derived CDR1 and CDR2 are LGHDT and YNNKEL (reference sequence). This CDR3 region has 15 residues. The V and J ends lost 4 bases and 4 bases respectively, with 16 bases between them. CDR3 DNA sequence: TGTGCCAGCAGCCGCGGGGACCCTTGGGGAGAGACCCAGTACTTC. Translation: CASSRGDPWGETQYF.

The CDR3 DNA follows: TGTGCCAGCAGTCCAAACCGGGACAGGCTAGTCCTGGCGCAGTATTTT. Encoded protein: CASSPNRDRLVLAQYF. The chain carries TRBV6-1 and TRBJ2-3; 8 nucleotides match TRBD1. Germline trimming cut 5 bases from V and 10 bases from J; bases unmatched to any gene: 17. Germline V CDR1 and CDR2: MNHNS, SASEGT. This CDR3 has 16 residues.

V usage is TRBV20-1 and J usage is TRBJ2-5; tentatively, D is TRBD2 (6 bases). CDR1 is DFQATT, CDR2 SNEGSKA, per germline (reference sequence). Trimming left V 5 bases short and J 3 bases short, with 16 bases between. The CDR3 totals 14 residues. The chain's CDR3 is CSAGGLAGKETQYF. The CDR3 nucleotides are TGCAGTGCTGGGGGACTTGCGGGGAAAGAGACCCAGTACTTC.

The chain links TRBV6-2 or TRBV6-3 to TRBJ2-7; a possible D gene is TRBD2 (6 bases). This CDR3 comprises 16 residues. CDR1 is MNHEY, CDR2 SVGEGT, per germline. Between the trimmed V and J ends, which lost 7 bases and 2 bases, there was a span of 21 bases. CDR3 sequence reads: CASTAPGLRNAYEQYF. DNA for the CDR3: TGTGCCAGCACCGCCCCTGGACTAAGAAACGCCTACGAGCAGTACTTC.

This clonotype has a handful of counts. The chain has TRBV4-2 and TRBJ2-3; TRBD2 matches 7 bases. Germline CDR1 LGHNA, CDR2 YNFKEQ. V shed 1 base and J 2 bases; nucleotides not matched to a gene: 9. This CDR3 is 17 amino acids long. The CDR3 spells CASSQVPAGLITDTQYF. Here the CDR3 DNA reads TGTGCCAGCAGCCAAGTCCCAGCGGGGTTAATCACAGATACGCAGTATTTT.

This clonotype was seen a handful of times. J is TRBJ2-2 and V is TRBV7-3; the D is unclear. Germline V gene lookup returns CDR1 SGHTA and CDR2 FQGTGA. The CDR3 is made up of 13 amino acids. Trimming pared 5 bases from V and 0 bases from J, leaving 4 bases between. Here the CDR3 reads CASSGANTGELFF. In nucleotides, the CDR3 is TGTGCCAGCAGCGGGGCGAACACCGGGGAGCTGTTTTTT.

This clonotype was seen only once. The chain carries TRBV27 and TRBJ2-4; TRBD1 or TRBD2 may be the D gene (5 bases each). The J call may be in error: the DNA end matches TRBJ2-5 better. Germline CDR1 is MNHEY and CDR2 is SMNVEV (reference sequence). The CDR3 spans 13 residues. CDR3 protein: CASTKDPRGTQYF. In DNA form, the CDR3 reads TGTGCCAGCACCAAGGACCCGAGGGGGACCCAGTACTTC.

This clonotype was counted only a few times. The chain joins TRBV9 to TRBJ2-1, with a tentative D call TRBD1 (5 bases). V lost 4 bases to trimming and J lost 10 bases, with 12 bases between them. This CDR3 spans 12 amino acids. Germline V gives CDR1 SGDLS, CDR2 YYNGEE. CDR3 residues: CASSPTEWEQFF. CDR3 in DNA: TGTGCCAGCAGCCCGACAGAATGGGAGCAGTTCTTC.

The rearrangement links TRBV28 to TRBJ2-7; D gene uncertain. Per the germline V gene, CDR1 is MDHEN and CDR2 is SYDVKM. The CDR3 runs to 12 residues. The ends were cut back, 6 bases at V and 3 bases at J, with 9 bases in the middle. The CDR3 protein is CASRHLGYEQYF. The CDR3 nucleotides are TGTGCCAGCAGACACCTCGGCTACGAGCAGTACTTC.

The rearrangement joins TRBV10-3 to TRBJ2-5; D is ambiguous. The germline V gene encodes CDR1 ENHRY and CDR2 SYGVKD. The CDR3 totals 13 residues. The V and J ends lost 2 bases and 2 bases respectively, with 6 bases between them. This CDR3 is CAISEGVQETQYF. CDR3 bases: TGTGCCATCAGTGAGGGTGTGCAAGAGACCCAGTACTTC.

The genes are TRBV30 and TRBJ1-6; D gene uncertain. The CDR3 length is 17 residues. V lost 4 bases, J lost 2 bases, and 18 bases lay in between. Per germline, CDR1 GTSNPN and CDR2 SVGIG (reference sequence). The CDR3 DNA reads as TGTGCCTGGAACAGAGGCGTCCGCATAGCCTATAATTCACCCCTCCACTTT. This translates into CAWNRGVRIAYNSPLHF.

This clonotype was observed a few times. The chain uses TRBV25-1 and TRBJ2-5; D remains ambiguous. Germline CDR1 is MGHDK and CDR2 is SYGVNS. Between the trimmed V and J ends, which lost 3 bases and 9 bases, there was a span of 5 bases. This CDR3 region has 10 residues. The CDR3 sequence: CASSDNPQYF. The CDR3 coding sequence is TGTGCCAGCAGTGACAATCCCCAGTACTTC.

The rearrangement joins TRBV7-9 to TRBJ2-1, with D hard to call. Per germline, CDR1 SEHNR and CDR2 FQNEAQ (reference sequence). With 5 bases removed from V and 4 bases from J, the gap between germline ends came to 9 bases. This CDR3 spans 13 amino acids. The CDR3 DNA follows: TGTGCCAGCAGCGATTGGGTTTACAATGAGCAGTTCTTC. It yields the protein CASSDWVYNEQFF. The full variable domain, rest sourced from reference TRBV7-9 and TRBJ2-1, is DTGVSQNPRHKITKRGQNVTFRCDPISEHNRLYWYRQTLGQGPEFLTYFQNEAQLEKSRLLSDRFSAERPKGSFSTLEIQRTEQGDSAMYLCASSDWVYNEQFFGPGTRLTVL.